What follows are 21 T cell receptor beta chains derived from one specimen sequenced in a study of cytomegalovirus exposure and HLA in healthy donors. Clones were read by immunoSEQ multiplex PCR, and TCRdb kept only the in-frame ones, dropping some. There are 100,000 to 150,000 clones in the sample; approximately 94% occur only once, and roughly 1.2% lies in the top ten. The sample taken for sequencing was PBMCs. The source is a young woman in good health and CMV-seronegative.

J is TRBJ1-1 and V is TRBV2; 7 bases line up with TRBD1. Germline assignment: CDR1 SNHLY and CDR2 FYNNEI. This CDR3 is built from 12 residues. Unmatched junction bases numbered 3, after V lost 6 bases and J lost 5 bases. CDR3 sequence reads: CASRTGRTEAFF. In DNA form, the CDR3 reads TGTGCCAGCAGGACAGGGAGGACTGAAGCTTTCTTT. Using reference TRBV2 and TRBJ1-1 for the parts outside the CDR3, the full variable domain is EPEVTQTPSHQVTQMGQEVILRCVPISNHLYFYWYRQILGQKVEFLVSFYNNEISEKSEIFDDQFSVERPDGSNFTLKIRSTKLEDSAMYFCASRTGRTEAFFGQGTRLTVV.

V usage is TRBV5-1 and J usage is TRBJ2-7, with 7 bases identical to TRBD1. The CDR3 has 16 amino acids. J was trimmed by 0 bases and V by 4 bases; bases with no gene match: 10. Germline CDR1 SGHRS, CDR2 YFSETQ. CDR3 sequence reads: CASSPNPGQSSYEQYF. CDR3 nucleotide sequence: TGCGCCAGCAGCCCTAACCCGGGACAGAGCTCCTACGAGCAGTACTTC.

The CDR3 DNA follows: TGTGCCAGCCATGGCAGGGGGGAGACCCAGTACTTC. Translating gives CASHGRGETQYF. V and J are TRBV7-9 and TRBJ2-5; TRBD1 matches 7 bases. Germline assignment: CDR1 SEHNR and CDR2 FQNEAQ (reference sequence). Trimming removed 8 bases from V and 5 bases from J; junction bases left unmatched: 5. The CDR3 runs to 12 residues.

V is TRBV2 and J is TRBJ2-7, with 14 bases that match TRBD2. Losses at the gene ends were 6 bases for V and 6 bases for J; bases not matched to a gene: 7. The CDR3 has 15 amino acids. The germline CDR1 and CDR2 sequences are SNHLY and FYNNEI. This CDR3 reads CASRGTSGGAGEQYF. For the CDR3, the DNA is TGTGCCAGCAGAGGGACTAGCGGGGGTGCAGGCGAGCAGTACTTC.

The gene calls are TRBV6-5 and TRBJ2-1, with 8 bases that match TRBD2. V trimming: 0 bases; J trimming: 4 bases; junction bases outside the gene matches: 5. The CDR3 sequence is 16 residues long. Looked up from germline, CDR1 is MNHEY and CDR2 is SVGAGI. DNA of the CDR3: TGTGCCAGCAGTTACTCACTAGCGGATCCATACAATGAGCAGTTCTTC. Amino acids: CASSYSLADPYNEQFF.

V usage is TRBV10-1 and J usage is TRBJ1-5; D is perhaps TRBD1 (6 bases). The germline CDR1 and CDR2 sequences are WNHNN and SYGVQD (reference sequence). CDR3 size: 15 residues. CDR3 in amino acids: CALVLIGTYHQPQHF. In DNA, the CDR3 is TGCGCTCTAGTTCTAATTGGGACATACCATCAGCCCCAGCATTTT.

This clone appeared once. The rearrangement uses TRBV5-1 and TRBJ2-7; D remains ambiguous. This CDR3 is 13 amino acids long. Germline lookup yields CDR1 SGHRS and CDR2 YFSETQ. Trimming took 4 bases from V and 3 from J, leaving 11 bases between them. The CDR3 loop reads CASSPTGSYEQYF. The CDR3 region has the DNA TGCGCCAGCAGCCCTACCGGTAGCTACGAGCAGTACTTC.

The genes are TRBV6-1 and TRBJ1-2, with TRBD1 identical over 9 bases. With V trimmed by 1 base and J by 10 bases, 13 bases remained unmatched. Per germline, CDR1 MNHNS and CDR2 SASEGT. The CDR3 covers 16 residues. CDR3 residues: CASSEVFQGTGKDYTF. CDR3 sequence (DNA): TGTGCCAGCAGTGAAGTGTTTCAAGGGACAGGGAAGGACTACACCTTC.

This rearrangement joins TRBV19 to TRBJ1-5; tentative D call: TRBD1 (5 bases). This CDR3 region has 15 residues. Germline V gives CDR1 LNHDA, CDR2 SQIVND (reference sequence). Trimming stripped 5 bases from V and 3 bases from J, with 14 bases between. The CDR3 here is CASSWVADINQPQHF. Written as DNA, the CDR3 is TGTGCCAGTAGTTGGGTTGCGGACATCAATCAGCCCCAGCATTTT.

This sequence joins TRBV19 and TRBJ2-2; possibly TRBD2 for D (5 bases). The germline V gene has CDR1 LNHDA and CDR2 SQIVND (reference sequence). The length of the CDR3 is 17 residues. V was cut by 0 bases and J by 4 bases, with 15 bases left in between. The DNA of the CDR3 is TGTGCCAGTAGTATAGATATAGACACCCTAGCCACCGGGGAGCTGTTTTTT. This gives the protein CASSIDIDTLATGELFF.

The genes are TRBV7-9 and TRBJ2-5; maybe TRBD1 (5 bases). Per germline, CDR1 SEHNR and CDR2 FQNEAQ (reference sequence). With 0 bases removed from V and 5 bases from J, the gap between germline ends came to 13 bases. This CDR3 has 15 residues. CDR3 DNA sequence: TGTGCCAGCAGCTTAGCCCCCCAGCAGGGTGAGACCCAGTACTTC. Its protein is CASSLAPQQGETQYF.

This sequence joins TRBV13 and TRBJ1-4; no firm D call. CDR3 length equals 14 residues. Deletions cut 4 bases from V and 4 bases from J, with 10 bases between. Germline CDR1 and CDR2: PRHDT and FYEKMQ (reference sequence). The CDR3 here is CASSSGFGNEKLFF. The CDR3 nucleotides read TGTGCCAGCAGCTCCGGGTTCGGTAATGAAAAACTGTTTTTT.

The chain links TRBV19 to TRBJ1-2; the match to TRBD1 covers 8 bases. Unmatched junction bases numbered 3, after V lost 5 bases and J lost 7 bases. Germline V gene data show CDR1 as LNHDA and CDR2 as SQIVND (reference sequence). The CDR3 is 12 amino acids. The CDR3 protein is CASSAQGGGYTF. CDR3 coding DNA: TGTGCCAGTAGTGCACAGGGGGGTGGCTACACCTTC.

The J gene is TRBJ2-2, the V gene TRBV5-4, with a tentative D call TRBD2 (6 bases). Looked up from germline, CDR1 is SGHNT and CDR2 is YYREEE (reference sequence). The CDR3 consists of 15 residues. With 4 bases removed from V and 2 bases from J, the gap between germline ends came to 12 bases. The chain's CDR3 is CASSLGRGNTGELFF. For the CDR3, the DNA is TGTGCCAGCAGCCTCGGGAGAGGAAACACCGGGGAGCTGTTTTTT.

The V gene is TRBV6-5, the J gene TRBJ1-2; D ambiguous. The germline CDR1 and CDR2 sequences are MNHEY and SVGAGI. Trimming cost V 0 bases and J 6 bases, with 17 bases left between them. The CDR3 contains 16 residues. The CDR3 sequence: CASSYSSIRGFNGYTF. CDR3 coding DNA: TGTGCCAGCAGTTACTCGAGCATCCGGGGATTTAATGGCTACACCTTC.

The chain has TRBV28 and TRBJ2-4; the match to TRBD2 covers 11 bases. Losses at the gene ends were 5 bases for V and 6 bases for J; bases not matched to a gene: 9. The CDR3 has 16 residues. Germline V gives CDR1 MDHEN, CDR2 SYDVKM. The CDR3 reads CASSEFSGGAGNIQYF. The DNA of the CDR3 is TGTGCCAGCAGTGAATTTAGCGGGGGGGCGGGAAACATTCAGTACTTC.

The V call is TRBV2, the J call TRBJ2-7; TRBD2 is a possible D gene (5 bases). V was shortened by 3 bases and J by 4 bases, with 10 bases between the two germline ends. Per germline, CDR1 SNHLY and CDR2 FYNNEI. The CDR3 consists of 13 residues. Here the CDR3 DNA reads TGTGCCAGCAGTGAGGTACCGGGGTACGAGCAGTACTTC. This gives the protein CASSEVPGYEQYF.

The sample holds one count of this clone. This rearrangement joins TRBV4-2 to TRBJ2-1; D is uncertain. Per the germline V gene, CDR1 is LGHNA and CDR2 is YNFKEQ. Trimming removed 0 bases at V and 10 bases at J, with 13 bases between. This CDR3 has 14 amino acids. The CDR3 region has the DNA TGTGCCAGCAGCCAAGACCCAAGAGCACTGGAGCAGTTCTTC. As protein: CASSQDPRALEQFF.

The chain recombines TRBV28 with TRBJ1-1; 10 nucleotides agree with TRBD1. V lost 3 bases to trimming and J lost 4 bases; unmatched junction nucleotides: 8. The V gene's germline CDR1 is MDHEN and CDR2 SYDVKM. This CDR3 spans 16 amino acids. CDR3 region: CASSFWAGDRGTEAFF. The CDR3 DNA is TGTGCCAGCAGTTTCTGGGCGGGGGACAGGGGCACTGAAGCTTTCTTT.

In DNA form, the CDR3 reads TGTGCCAGCCGAGGGGGCGAACACGGGGAGCTGTTTTTT. This sequence encodes CASRGGEHGELFF. The genes are TRBV7-3 and TRBJ2-2; 7 positions agree with TRBD1. CDR3 length: 13 residues. V gave up 8 bases and J gave up 7 bases; unmatched junction bases: 7. Germline V gene sequence: CDR1 SGHTA, CDR2 FQGTGA.

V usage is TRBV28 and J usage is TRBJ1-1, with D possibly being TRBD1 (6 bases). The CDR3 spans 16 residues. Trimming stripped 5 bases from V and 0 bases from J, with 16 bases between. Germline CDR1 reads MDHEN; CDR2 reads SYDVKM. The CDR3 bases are TGTGCCAGCAGTAGTGCAGGGGAGGGAGTGAACACTGAAGCTTTCTTT. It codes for CASSSAGEGVNTEAFF.